A single sample gave rise to the 5 T cell receptor beta chains below, sequenced in a study of CD8 T cells in Susac syndrome. A quantity of roughly 0.5 to 1 ug RNA underwent reverse transcription using random hexamers. TCRdb used MiXCR to reprocess the immunoSEQ multiplex PCR reads, holding one entry per CDR3 protein. This sample yields 200,000 or so distinct CDR3 sequences, of which about 94% are seen a single time; approximately 0.098% belongs to the top ten. Sequencing was done on a sample of CD4+ T cells from PBMCs. All receptors come from a human donor with Susac syndrome.

The gene calls are TRBV2 and TRBJ1-5, with D unresolved. The CDR3 totals 13 residues. Germline V gene sequence: CDR1 SNHLY, CDR2 FYNNEI. V lost 3 bases and J lost 5, with 8 bases in between. The CDR3 DNA follows: TGTGCCAGCAGTGATTGGGTATATCAGCCCCAGCATTTT. Translation gives CASSDWVYQPQHF.

V gene TRBV18 combines with J gene TRBJ2-6, with 11 bases identical to TRBD1. CDR3 length: 17 residues. Germline V gives CDR1 KGHSH, CDR2 LQKENI. Losses at the gene ends were 4 bases for V and 2 bases for J; bases not matched to a gene: 4. The CDR3: CASSRPGQGAGANVLTF. CDR3 coding DNA: TGTGCCAGCTCACGACCGGGACAGGGGGCTGGGGCCAACGTCCTGACTTTC.

The chain carries TRBV10-3 and TRBJ2-2; D call uncertain. Per the germline V gene, CDR1 is ENHRY and CDR2 is SYGVKD. V lost 4 bases to trimming and J lost 5 bases, with 8 bases between them. This CDR3 spans 13 amino acids. Here the CDR3 DNA reads TGTGCCATCAGTGTTTTGGGAACCGGGGAGCTGTTTTTT. Protein product: CAISVLGTGELFF.

The V and J genes are TRBV18 and TRBJ1-1; D perhaps matches TRBD1 (5 bases). This CDR3 region has 14 residues. Between the trimmed V and J ends, which lost 3 bases and 3 bases, there was a span of 11 bases. CDR1 KGHSH and CDR2 LQKENI come from the germline V gene. The CDR3 nucleotides are TGTGCCAGCTCACCGCTCCGGGGGGACACTGAAGCTTTCTTT. It translates to CASSPLRGDTEAFF.

The J gene is TRBJ2-6, the V gene TRBV6-1; no reliable D call. This CDR3 comprises 16 residues. Germline CDR1 and CDR2: MNHNS and SASEGT. V was cut by 10 bases and J by 0 bases, with 16 bases left in between. CDR3 sequence: CAITRIPNSGANVLTF. CDR3 DNA sequence: TGTGCCATCACCCGGATACCCAACTCTGGGGCCAACGTCCTGACTTTC.